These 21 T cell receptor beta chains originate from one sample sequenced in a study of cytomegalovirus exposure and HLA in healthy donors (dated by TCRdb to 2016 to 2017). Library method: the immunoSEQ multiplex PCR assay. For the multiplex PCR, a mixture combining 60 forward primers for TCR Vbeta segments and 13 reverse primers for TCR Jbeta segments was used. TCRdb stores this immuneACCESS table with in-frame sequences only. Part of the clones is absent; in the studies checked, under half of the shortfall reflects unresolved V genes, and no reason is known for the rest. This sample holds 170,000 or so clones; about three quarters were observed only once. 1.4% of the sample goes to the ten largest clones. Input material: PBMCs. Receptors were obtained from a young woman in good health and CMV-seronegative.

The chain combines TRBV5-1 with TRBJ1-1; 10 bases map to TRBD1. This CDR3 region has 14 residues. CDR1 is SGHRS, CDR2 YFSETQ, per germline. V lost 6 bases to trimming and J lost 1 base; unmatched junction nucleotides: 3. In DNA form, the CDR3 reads TGCGCCAGCAAGAGGACAGGGGGGAACACTGAAGCTTTCTTT. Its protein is CASKRTGGNTEAFF.

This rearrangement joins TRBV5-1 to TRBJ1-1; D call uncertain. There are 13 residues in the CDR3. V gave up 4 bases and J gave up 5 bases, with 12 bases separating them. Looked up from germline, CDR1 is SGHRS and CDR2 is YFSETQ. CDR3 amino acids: CASSPTIATEAFF. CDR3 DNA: TGCGCCAGCAGCCCCACGATAGCGACTGAAGCTTTCTTT.

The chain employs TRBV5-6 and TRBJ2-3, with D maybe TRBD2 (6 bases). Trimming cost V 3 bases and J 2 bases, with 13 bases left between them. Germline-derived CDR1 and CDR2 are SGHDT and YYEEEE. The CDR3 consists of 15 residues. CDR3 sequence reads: CASSWRGTFTDTQYF. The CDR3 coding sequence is TGTGCCAGCAGCTGGCGGGGAACCTTCACAGATACGCAGTATTTT. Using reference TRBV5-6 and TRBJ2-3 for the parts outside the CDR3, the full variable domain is DAGVTQSPTHLIKTRGQQVTLRCSPKSGHDTVSWYQQALGQGPQFIFQYYEEEERQRGNFPDRFSGHQFPNYSSELNVNALLLGDSALYLCASSWRGTFTDTQYFGPGTRLTVL.

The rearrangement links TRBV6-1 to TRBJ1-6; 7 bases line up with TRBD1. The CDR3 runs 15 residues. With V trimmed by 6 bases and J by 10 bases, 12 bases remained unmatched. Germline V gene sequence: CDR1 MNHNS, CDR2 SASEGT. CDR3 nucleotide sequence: TGTGCCAGCAGCCTGACAGGGTTCATCCAATCACCCCTCCACTTT. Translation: CASSLTGFIQSPLHF.

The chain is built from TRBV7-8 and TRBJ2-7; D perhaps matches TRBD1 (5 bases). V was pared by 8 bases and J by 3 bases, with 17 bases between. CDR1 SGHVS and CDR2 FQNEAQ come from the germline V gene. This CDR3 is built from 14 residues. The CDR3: CASSPRQSSYEQYF. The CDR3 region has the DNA TGTGCCAGCTCCCCGCGACAGTCCAGCTACGAGCAGTACTTC.

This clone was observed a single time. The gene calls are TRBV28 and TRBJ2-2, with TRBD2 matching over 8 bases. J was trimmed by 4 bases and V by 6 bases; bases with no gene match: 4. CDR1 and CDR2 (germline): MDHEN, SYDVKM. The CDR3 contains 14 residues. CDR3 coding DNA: TGTGCCAGCAGGGGCGGGGGGTCCACCGGGGAGCTGTTTTTT. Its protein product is CASRGGGSTGELFF.

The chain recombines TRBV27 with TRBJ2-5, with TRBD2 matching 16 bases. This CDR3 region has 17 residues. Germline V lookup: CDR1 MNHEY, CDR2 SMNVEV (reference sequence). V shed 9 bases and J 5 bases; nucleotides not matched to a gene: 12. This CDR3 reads CASAGTSGGARGETQYF. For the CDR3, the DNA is TGTGCCAGTGCCGGGACTAGCGGGGGGGCCCGGGGGGAGACCCAGTACTTC.

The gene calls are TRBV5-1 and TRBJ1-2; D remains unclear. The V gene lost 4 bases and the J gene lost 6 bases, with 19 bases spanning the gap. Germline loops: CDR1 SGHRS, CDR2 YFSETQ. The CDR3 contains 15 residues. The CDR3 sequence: CASSTAPHGEDGYTF. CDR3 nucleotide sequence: TGCGCCAGCAGCACCGCGCCGCACGGGGAAGATGGCTACACCTTC.

CDR3 nucleotide sequence: TGTGCCAGCAGTTACTCGGGAGTTCCCTCTCCAGATACGCAGTATTTT. This encodes CASSYSGVPSPDTQYF. J is TRBJ2-3 and V is TRBV6-5; possible D gene TRBD2, 5 bases. V was cut by 0 bases and J by 4 bases, with 14 bases left in between. Germline lookup yields CDR1 MNHEY and CDR2 SVGAGI. CDR3 length: 16 amino acids.

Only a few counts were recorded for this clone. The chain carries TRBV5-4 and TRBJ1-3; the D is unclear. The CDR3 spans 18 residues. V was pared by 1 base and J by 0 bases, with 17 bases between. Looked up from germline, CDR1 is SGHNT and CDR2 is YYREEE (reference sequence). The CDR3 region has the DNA TGTGCCAGCAGCTTGTGGCGGGGAGCGGAAGGCTCTGGAAACACCATATATTTT. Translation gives CASSLWRGAEGSGNTIYF.

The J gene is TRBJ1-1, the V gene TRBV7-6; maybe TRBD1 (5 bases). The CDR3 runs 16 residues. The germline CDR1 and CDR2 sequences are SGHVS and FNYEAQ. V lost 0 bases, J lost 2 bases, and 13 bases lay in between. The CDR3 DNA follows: TGTGCCAGCAGCTTAGCGGTGGGGCGGGGTAACACTGAAGCTTTCTTT. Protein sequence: CASSLAVGRGNTEAFF.

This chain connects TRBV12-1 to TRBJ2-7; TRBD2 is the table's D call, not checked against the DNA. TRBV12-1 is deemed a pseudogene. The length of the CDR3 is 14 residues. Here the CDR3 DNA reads TGTGCCAGCAGCGAGGGTGGACCGCGCTACGAGCAGTACTTC. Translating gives CASSEGGPRYEQYF.

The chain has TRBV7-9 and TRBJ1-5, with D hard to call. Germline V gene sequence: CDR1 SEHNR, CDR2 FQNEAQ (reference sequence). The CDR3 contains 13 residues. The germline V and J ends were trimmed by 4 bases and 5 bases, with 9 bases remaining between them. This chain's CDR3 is CASSYGKDQPQHF. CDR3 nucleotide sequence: TGTGCCAGCAGCTACGGGAAGGATCAGCCCCAGCATTTT. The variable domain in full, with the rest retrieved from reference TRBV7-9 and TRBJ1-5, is DTGVSQNPRHKITKRGQNVTFRCDPISEHNRLYWYRQTLGQGPEFLTYFQNEAQLEKSRLLSDRFSAERPKGSFSTLEIQRTEQGDSAMYLCASSYGKDQPQHFGDGTRLSIL.

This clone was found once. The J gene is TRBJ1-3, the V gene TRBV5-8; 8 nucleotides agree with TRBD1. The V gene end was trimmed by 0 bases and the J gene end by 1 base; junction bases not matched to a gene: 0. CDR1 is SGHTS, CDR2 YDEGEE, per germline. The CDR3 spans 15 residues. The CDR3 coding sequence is TGTGCCAGCAGCTTGGGGGACAGGTCTGGAAACACCATATATTTT. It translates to CASSLGDRSGNTIYF. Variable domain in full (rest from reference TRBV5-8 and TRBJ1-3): EAGVTQSPTHLIKTRGQQATLRCSPISGHTSVYWYQQALGLGLQFLLWYDEGEERNRGNFPPRFSGRQFPNYSSELNVNALELEDSALYLCASSLGDRSGNTIYFGEGSWLTVV.

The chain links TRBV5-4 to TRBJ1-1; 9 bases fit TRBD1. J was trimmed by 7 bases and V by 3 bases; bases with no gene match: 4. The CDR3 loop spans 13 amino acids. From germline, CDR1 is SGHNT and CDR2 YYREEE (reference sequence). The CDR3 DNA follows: TGTGCCAGCAGCTGGACAGGGGCGGGTGAAGCTTTCTTT. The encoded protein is CASSWTGAGEAFF. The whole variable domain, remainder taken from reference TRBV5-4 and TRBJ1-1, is ETGVTQSPTHLIKTRGQQVTLRCSSQSGHNTVSWYQQALGQGPQFIFQYYREEENGRGNFPPRFSGLQFPNYSSELNVNALELDDSALYLCASSWTGAGEAFFGQGTRLTVV.

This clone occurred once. In nucleotides, the CDR3 is TGTGCCTGGAGTCTAGCGAGGGGTGGGGCCAACGTCCTGACTTTC. As protein: CAWSLARGGANVLTF. V usage is TRBV30 and J usage is TRBJ2-6; possibly TRBD2 for D (6 bases). The V and J ends lost 2 bases and 3 bases respectively, with 11 bases between them. Germline loops: CDR1 GTSNPN, CDR2 SVGIG (reference sequence). The CDR3 loop spans 15 amino acids.

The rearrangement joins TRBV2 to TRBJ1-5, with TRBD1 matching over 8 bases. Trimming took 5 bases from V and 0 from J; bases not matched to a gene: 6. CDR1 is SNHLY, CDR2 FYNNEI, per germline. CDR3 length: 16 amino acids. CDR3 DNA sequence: TGTGCCAGCAGTAGACAGGGGACGTATAGCAATCAGCCCCAGCATTTT. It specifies CASSRQGTYSNQPQHF.

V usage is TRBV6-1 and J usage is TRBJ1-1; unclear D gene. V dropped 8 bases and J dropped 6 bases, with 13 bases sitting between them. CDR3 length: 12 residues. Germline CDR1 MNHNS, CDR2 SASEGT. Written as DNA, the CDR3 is TGTGCCAGCGCTGGGAGGACCGCTGAAGCTTTCTTT. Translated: CASAGRTAEAFF.

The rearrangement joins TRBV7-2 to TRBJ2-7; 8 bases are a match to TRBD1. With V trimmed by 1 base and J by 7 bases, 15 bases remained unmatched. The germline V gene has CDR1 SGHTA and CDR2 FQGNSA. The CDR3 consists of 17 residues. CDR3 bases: TGTGCCAGCAGCTTAGGAGTGGTTGGGCAGGGGGCACTTGAGCAGTACTTC. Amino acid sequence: CASSLGVVGQGALEQYF.

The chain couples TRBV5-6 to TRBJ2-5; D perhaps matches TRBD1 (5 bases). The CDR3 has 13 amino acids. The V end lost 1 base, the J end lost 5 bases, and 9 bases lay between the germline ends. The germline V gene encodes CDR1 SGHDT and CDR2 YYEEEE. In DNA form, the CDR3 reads TGTGCCAGCAGCTTGTTACAGGAGGAGACCCAGTACTTC. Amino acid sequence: CASSLLQEETQYF.

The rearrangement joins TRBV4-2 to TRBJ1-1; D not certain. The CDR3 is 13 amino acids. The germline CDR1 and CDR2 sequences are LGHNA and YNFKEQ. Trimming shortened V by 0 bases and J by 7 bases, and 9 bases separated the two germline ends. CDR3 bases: TGTGCCAGCAGCCAAGACTTCAGTGTTGAAGCTTTCTTT. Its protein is CASSQDFSVEAFF.